A single sample gave rise to the 14 T cell receptor beta chains below, sequenced in a study of blood T cell repertoires in COVID-19. Only in-frame clones appear in the TCRdb table, and some are missing; sequencing was by immunoSEQ multiplex PCR. Among about 33,000 clones, roughly 78% were seen once, and the ten largest hold approximately 15%. Sequencing was done on a sample of peripheral blood. These TCRs come from a man aged 65 to 85 with acute or convalescent COVID-19.

This clone has a single count. CDR3 DNA: TGTGCCAGCAGTTTATCCTCAACTAATGAAAAACTGTTTTTT. Its translation: CASSLSSTNEKLFF. This chain links TRBV27 with TRBJ1-4; D is unclear. This CDR3 has 14 residues. Deletions cut 0 bases from V and 0 bases from J, with 2 bases between. Per the germline V gene, CDR1 is MNHEY and CDR2 is SMNVEV (reference sequence).

This clone showed up just a few times. V is TRBV5-4 and J is TRBJ2-7; possible D gene TRBD2, 5 bases. The germline V gene encodes CDR1 SGHNT and CDR2 YYREEE (reference sequence). The germline V and J ends were trimmed by 4 bases and 1 base, with 12 bases remaining between them. CDR3 length: 14 amino acids. CDR3 sequence: CASSLRGRSYEQYF. CDR3 coding DNA: TGTGCCAGCAGCCTCAGAGGGAGATCCTACGAGCAGTACTTC.

By share of the sample, this clone is medium-sized. The chain employs TRBV9 and TRBJ2-1, with 11 bases matching TRBD1. V lost 3 bases and J lost 5; bases outside the gene matches: 4. Germline V gives CDR1 SGDLS, CDR2 YYNGEE. The CDR3 contains 15 residues. The DNA for the CDR3 is TGTGCCAGCAGCGCCGGGACAGGGGGTCACAATGAGCAGTTCTTC. This translates into CASSAGTGGHNEQFF.

J is TRBJ2-5 and V is TRBV5-1; possibly TRBD1 for D (6 bases). Germline V CDR1 and CDR2: SGHRS, YFSETQ. This CDR3 is 15 amino acids long. Trimming took 1 base from V and 1 from J, leaving 11 bases between them. CDR3 in DNA: TGCGCCAGCAGCTTGTCGGGACATTCCCAAGAGACCCAGTACTTC. This encodes CASSLSGHSQETQYF.

The chain has TRBV28 and TRBJ1-1; the D is unclear. V lost 7 bases, J lost 1 base, and 13 bases lay in between. This CDR3 contains 14 residues. Looked up from germline, CDR1 is MDHEN and CDR2 is SYDVKM. The CDR3 loop is CASTAPIQNTEAFF. In nucleotides, the CDR3 is TGTGCCAGCACCGCTCCCATACAGAACACTGAAGCTTTCTTT.

The chain links TRBV4-3 to TRBJ2-2; 7 positions agree with TRBD2. Germline V gene lookup returns CDR1 LGHNA and CDR2 YSLEER. V trimming: 1 base; J trimming: 0 bases; junction bases outside the gene matches: 5. The length of the CDR3 is 17 residues. In DNA form, the CDR3 reads TGCGCCAGCAGCCAAGCAGGTGCGGGGGCGAACACCGGGGAGCTGTTTTTT. It codes for CASSQAGAGANTGELFF.

This sequence joins TRBV25-1 and TRBJ1-1; 7 bases map to TRBD1. Germline V CDR1 and CDR2: MGHDK, SYGVNS. This CDR3 comprises 12 residues. After removal of 5 bases from V and 9 bases from J, the junction contained 6 bases not matched to a gene. The CDR3 DNA sequence: TGTGCCAGCAGTTCCGGGACAGCGAAAGCTTTCTTT. Its protein product is CASSSGTAKAFF.

The genes are TRBV6-2 or TRBV6-3 and TRBJ1-1; TRBD1 aligns across 8 bases. Unmatched junction bases numbered 15, after V lost 6 bases and J lost 6 bases. Germline V gives CDR1 MNHEY, CDR2 SVGEGT. There are 16 residues in the CDR3. CDR3 protein: CASSRGQGVRLAEAFF. DNA of the CDR3: TGTGCCAGCAGCCGAGGACAGGGAGTAAGATTGGCTGAAGCTTTCTTT.

This sequence joins TRBV7-8 and TRBJ1-3; 8 positions agree with TRBD1. The CDR3 loop spans 19 amino acids. With 1 base clipped from V and 0 bases from J, the junction kept 11 bases outside the gene matches. CDR1 SGHVS and CDR2 FQNEAQ come from the germline V gene. The CDR3 DNA is TGTGCCAGCAGCTTAGATGGGCGCCAGGGGGCAATCTCTGGAAACACCATATATTTT. It codes for CASSLDGRQGAISGNTIYF. Supplemented by reference TRBV7-8 and TRBJ1-3, the full variable domain reads GAGVSQSPRYKVAKRGQDVALRCDPISGHVSLFWYQQALGQGPEFLTYFQNEAQLDKSGLPSDRFFAERPEGSVSTLKIQRTQQEDSAVYLCASSLDGRQGAISGNTIYFGEGSWLTVV.

This sequence joins TRBV27 and TRBJ1-5; unclear D gene. This CDR3 region has 16 residues. Germline V gene lookup returns CDR1 MNHEY and CDR2 SMNVEV (reference sequence). Trimming took off 0 bases at V and 0 bases at J, with 9 bases between the two ends. For the CDR3, the DNA is TGTGCCAGCAGTTTATCCGCGGGGTATAGCAATCAGCCCCAGCATTTT. Its protein is CASSLSAGYSNQPQHF.

The chain combines TRBV5-1 with TRBJ2-2; TRBD1 is a possible D gene (6 bases). V lost 4 bases to trimming and J lost 2 bases, with 15 bases between them. CDR1 is SGHRS and CDR2 is YFSETQ in the germline V gene. This CDR3 is built from 16 residues. CDR3 loop: CASSDSRTANTGELFF. In DNA, the CDR3 is TGCGCCAGCAGCGATTCCCGGACAGCTAACACCGGGGAGCTGTTTTTT.

V usage is TRBV4-3 and J usage is TRBJ2-5; the match to TRBD1 covers 8 bases. The CDR3 runs to 15 residues. Germline V CDR1 and CDR2: LGHNA, YSLEER. The junction had 2 bases not matched to a gene; V was cut back by 1 base and J by 1 base. The CDR3 protein is CASSQGQGAQETQYF. For the CDR3, the DNA is TGCGCCAGCAGCCAAGGGCAGGGGGCCCAAGAGACCCAGTACTTC.

Here the CDR3 reads CASSDASPGQARHEQYF. CDR3 coding DNA: TGTGCCAGCAGCGACGCCTCCCCGGGACAGGCGCGTCACGAGCAGTACTTC. This chain joins TRBV2 and TRBJ2-7; 8 nucleotides line up with TRBD1. Germline V gene lookup returns CDR1 SNHLY and CDR2 FYNNEI. The CDR3 has 17 amino acids. V trimming: 6 bases; J trimming: 5 bases; junction bases outside the gene matches: 18.

This clone was seen only a few times. J is TRBJ1-4 and V is TRBV6-5; the D gene is possibly TRBD1 (6 bases). Germline V CDR1 and CDR2: MNHEY, SVGAGI. The V gene lost 6 bases and the J gene lost 7 bases, with 15 bases spanning the gap. The CDR3 has 14 amino acids. CDR3 nucleotide sequence: TGTGCCAGCAGGCTATCACAGGGTAGTGAAAAACTGTTTTTT. This sequence encodes CASRLSQGSEKLFF.